The rows below give T cell receptor beta chains drawn from one sample of a study of T-cell memory formation after mild COVID-19. TCRdb recomputed calls from the 5' RACE reads with MiXCR, one row per CDR3 protein. This sample yields about 340,000 distinct CDR3 sequences, of which approximately 21% are seen a single time; 9.5% to 15% belongs to the top ten. The source material was PBMCs or a T cell subset sorted from them (not recorded which). The receptors stem from an adult woman who had mild COVID-19 (a few samples of this study predate the infection). Cell type and time point are not known. Each CDR3 is given with its conserved first and last residue. The order of the fields is clone size, V gene, D gene, J gene, CDR3 protein, CDR3 DNA. A D gene is named only where the DNA matches it firmly. The size entry is marked missing in some rows and otherwise reads once, few, many or a size class.

clone_size: few
v_call: TRBV12-3/TRBV12-4
d_call: -
j_call: TRBJ1-3
cdr3_aa: CASKLGGSGNTIYF
cdr3_nt: TGTGCCAGCAAGCTCGGGGGCTCTGGAAACACCATATATTTT

clone_size: -
v_call: TRBV24-1
d_call: -
j_call: TRBJ2-2
cdr3_aa: CATSDPTGELFF
cdr3_nt: TGTGCCACCAGTGATCCTACCGGGGAGCTGTTTTTT

clone_size: few
v_call: TRBV4-1
d_call: TRBD1
j_call: TRBJ1-4
cdr3_aa: CASSQGTGGLFF
cdr3_nt: TGCGCCAGCAGCCAAGGGACAGGGGGACTGTTTTTT

clone_size: -
v_call: TRBV9
d_call: -
j_call: TRBJ2-1
cdr3_aa: CASSITGEGYNEQFF
cdr3_nt: TGTGCCAGCAGTATCACAGGGGAGGGGTACAATGAGCAGTTCTTC

clone_size: -
v_call: TRBV4-1
d_call: -
j_call: TRBJ1-5
cdr3_aa: CASSQENTQGNQPQHF
cdr3_nt: TGCGCCAGCAGCCAAGAGAATACCCAGGGAAATCAGCCCCAGCATTTT

clone_size: -
v_call: TRBV4-3
d_call: -
j_call: TRBJ2-1
cdr3_aa: CASSQVPRRSLGGRHEQFF
cdr3_nt: TGCGCCAGCAGCCAAGTCCCTCGGCGTTCCCTGGGGGGTCGCCATGAGCAGTTCTTC

clone_size: few
v_call: TRBV15
d_call: -
j_call: TRBJ2-3
cdr3_aa: CATYGGTDTQYF
cdr3_nt: TGTGCCACCTACGGGGGCACAGATACGCAGTATTTT

clone_size: once
v_call: TRBV2
d_call: -
j_call: TRBJ1-6
cdr3_aa: CASSTYGAGDNSPLHF
cdr3_nt: TGTGCCAGCAGCACCTACGGGGCAGGAGATAATTCACCCCTCCACTTT

clone_size: -
v_call: TRBV25-1
d_call: TRBD2
j_call: TRBJ2-2
cdr3_aa: CASSEFRLADTGELFF
cdr3_nt: TGTGCCAGCAGTGAATTTCGACTAGCGGATACCGGGGAGCTGTTTTTT

clone_size: few
v_call: TRBV20-1
d_call: -
j_call: TRBJ2-1
cdr3_aa: CSARVGLDEQFF
cdr3_nt: TGCAGTGCTAGAGTCGGGCTCGATGAGCAGTTCTTC

clone_size: few
v_call: TRBV7-2
d_call: -
j_call: TRBJ2-3
cdr3_aa: CASSFQVPDTQYF
cdr3_nt: TGTGCCAGCAGCTTCCAGGTCCCAGATACGCAGTATTTT

clone_size: few
v_call: TRBV7-6
d_call: -
j_call: TRBJ2-7
cdr3_aa: CASSLALRLPIPSPF
cdr3_nt: TGTGCCAGCAGCTTAGCGCTCAGGCTGCCAATCCCCTCCCCTTTC

clone_size: few
v_call: TRBV3-1
d_call: -
j_call: TRBJ2-3
cdr3_aa: CASSQDPGPGTDTQYF
cdr3_nt: TGTGCCAGCAGCCAAGATCCGGGACCAGGCACAGATACGCAGTATTTT

clone_size: -
v_call: TRBV12-3/TRBV12-4
d_call: -
j_call: TRBJ1-2
cdr3_aa: CASSSPQGGYTF
cdr3_nt: TGTGCCAGCAGTTCCCCGCAAGGTGGCTACACCTTC

clone_size: few
v_call: TRBV12-3/TRBV12-4
d_call: -
j_call: TRBJ1-2
cdr3_aa: CASSSALGRIGRLQGYTF
cdr3_nt: TGTGCCAGCAGTTCGGCCCTAGGCAGGATCGGCAGGCTTCAGGGCTACACCTTC

clone_size: few
v_call: TRBV6-4
d_call: -
j_call: TRBJ2-1
cdr3_aa: CATSVDGGHGGEQFF
cdr3_nt: TGTGCCACCTCGGTCGACGGGGGGCATGGGGGTGAGCAGTTCTTC